Following are 7 T cell receptor beta chains from one sample sequenced in a study of molecular identifiers for immune sequencing clone quantification. TCRdb reanalysed the PCR reads using MiXCR and keeps one entry per CDR3 protein. Among over 600,000 distinct CDR3 sequences listed, just under 20% were seen once. The material sequenced was naive CD8+ T cells from blood, with Jurkat cell RNA spiked in. The sample's subset: FACS-sorted CD8+CD4-CCR7+CD45RA+ naive T cells. All receptors derive from a human donor in good health. Some libraries in this study had Jurkat cell RNA spiked in.

This clonotype was seen many times. V is TRBV4-1 and J is TRBJ1-1; D uncertain. The CDR3 is 13 residues long. V lost 0 bases to trimming and J lost 5 bases, with 7 bases between them. CDR1 and CDR2 (germline): MGHRA, YSYEKL. CDR3 loop: CASSQEAGTEAFF. The CDR3 nucleotides read TGCGCCAGCAGCCAAGAGGCGGGTACTGAAGCTTTCTTT.

This clonotype was counted many times. The J gene is TRBJ2-1, the V gene TRBV5-6; 7 nucleotides agree with TRBD1. The V gene end was trimmed by 4 bases and the J gene end by 2 bases; junction bases not matched to a gene: 3. Germline V gene sequence: CDR1 SGHDT, CDR2 YYEEEE. This CDR3 contains 14 residues. The CDR3 coding sequence is TGTGCCAGCAGCCCGGGACAGACCTACAATGAGCAGTTCTTC. It is translated as CASSPGQTYNEQFF.

The chain joins TRBV6-5 to TRBJ2-1, with 9 bases matching TRBD2. Per the germline V gene, CDR1 is MNHEY and CDR2 is SVGAGI. The J segment lost 0 bases and the V segment lost 6 bases, leaving 15 bases of the junction unmatched. This CDR3 region has 19 residues. CDR3 amino acids: CASSPVTSGTWVSYNEQFF. The CDR3 nucleotides read TGTGCCAGCAGCCCTGTGACTAGCGGAACGTGGGTCTCCTACAATGAGCAGTTCTTC.

The table lists this clonotype with many counts. The chain employs TRBV27 and TRBJ2-1; D may be TRBD2 (6 bases). CDR3 length equals 15 residues. Germline V lookup: CDR1 MNHEY, CDR2 SMNVEV (reference sequence). The ends were cut back, 4 bases at V and 9 bases at J, with 19 bases in the middle. The CDR3, as DNA: TGTGCCAGCAGTTCGGGACTCTCTGGTTTGGGTGAGCAGTTCTTC. It specifies CASSSGLSGLGEQFF.

The genes are TRBV12-3 or TRBV12-4 and TRBJ1-4; D not resolved. CDR3 length equals 14 residues. V was trimmed by 3 bases and J by 2 bases, leaving 7 bases between them. The CDR3 region is CASSFSGTNEKLFF. DNA for the CDR3: TGTGCCAGCAGTTTTTCTGGGACTAATGAAAAACTGTTTTTT.

This clonotype was observed many times. This sequence joins TRBV20-1 and TRBJ2-3, with TRBD1 matching over 7 bases. Germline lookup yields CDR1 DFQATT and CDR2 SNEGSKA (reference sequence). This CDR3 spans 17 amino acids. J was trimmed by 2 bases and V by 5 bases; bases with no gene match: 16. CDR3: CSASIRDRDSLTDTQYF. The CDR3 coding sequence is TGCAGTGCTTCTATCCGGGACAGAGATAGTCTCACAGATACGCAGTATTTT.

This clonotype was found many times. The V and J genes are TRBV20-1 and TRBJ1-1, with 7 bases identical to TRBD1. In germline, CDR1 is DFQATT, CDR2 SNEGSKA (reference sequence). With 3 bases clipped from V and 1 base from J, the junction kept 5 bases outside the gene matches. The CDR3 is 14 amino acids. CDR3 residues: CSASREGANTEAFF. As DNA, the CDR3 is TGCAGTGCTAGTAGGGAGGGGGCGAACACTGAAGCTTTCTTT.